The rows below give T cell receptor beta chains drawn from one sample of a study of blood T cell repertoires in COVID-19. Data came from immunoSEQ multiplex PCR; TCRdb stores just in-frame clones and leaves some out. The sample lists a few hundred thousand clones, roughly 86% occurring once. The sample taken for sequencing was PBMCs or T cells enriched from blood (not recorded which). All receptors come from a man aged 40-49 years in a cohort exposed to, infected with or recovered from COVID-19 (not recorded which). The CDR3 runs from the conserved cysteine through the conserved F or W. D genes are given only for firm matches. The size of a clone is reported for some rows only, either as once, few or many, or as a class for expanded clones.

J gene	clone size	V gene	D gene	CDR3 protein	CDR3 DNA
TRBJ1-2	.	TRBV2	.	CASSDPPRGNYGYTF	TGTGCCAGCAGTGATCCCCCGAGGGGGAACTATGGCTACACCTTC
TRBJ1-4	.	TRBV28	.	CASSLLDRDGEKLFF	TGTGCCAGCAGTTTGTTGGACCGGGATGGTGAAAAACTGTTTTTT
TRBJ2-5	.	TRBV6-5	.	CASNPQGMAAQYF	TGTGCCAGCAACCCCCAGGGGATGGCGGCCCAGTACTTC
TRBJ1-1	once	TRBV19	.	CASMTVAGVTEAFF	TGTGCCAGTATGACGGTGGCGGGGGTCACTGAAGCTTTCTTT
TRBJ1-3	.	TRBV3-1/TRBV3-2	TRBD1	CASSLQGAILNTIYF	TGTGCCAGCAGCTTACAGGGGGCGATACTTAACACCATATATTTT
TRBJ1-5	few	TRBV5-6	TRBD1	CASSTDRGSNQPQHF	TGTGCCAGCAGCACCGACAGGGGGAGCAATCAGCCCCAGCATTTT
TRBJ2-7	few	TRBV2	.	CASGDSPAYEQYF	TGTGCCAGCGGGGACTCACCCGCCTACGAGCAGTACTTC
TRBJ1-2	.	TRBV3-1/TRBV3-2	TRBD1	CASSLPGQGIGYTF	TGTGCCAGCAGCCTACCGGGACAGGGGATCGGCTACACCTTC
TRBJ2-7	.	TRBV2	TRBD2	CASSENSGLSSYEQYF	TGTGCCAGCAGTGAAAATAGCGGGCTTAGCTCCTACGAGCAGTACTTC
TRBJ1-5	.	TRBV28	TRBD1	CASSLGTGVKPQHF	TGTGCCAGCAGTTTAGGGACAGGGGTAAAGCCCCAGCATTTT
TRBJ2-3	.	TRBV19	TRBD2	CASSIRGADTQYF	TGTGCCAGTAGTATACGGGGGGCAGATACGCAGTATTTT
TRBJ2-7	.	TRBV18	.	CASSPTGQVSSYEQYF	TGTGCCAGCTCACCAACGGGACAAGTAAGCTCCTACGAGCAGTACTTC
TRBJ1-1	once	TRBV6-5	TRBD1	CASSYGTGRNTEAFF	TGTGCCAGCAGTTACGGGACAGGACGGAACACTGAAGCTTTCTTT
TRBJ2-1	.	TRBV7-8	TRBD2	CASSLIGTTKYNEQFF	TGTGCCAGCAGCTTAATTGGGACTACCAAATACAATGAGCAGTTCTTC